This TCR beta chain was observed in a study of cytomegalovirus exposure and HLA in healthy donors. A single count supports this clone. Antigen: not known. Primers for the PCR totalled 60 Vbeta and 13 Jbeta. The protocol was immunoSEQ multiplex PCR, while the TCRdb copy is restricted to in-frame clones and leaves out a portion. Of roughly 130,000 clones listed, 65% to 90% are singletons. This CDR3 spans 16 amino acids. Germline trimming cut 5 bases from V and 2 bases from J; bases unmatched to any gene: 7. Germline V gene lookup returns CDR1 SGHVS and CDR2 FNYEAQ. Study-wide results and limits: There were some 150 TCR beta chains listed as cytomegalovirus-associated.

The chain links TRBV7-6 to TRBJ2-7, with TRBD2 matching 12 bases. Sequenced material: PBMCs. This clonotype was obtained from a girl under 10 years old in good health and CMV-seronegative. The CDR3 nucleotides are TGTGCCAGCAGCGCGACTAGCGGGGGCGGTGCCTACGAGCAGTACTTC. Its protein is CASSATSGGGAYEQYF. The complete variable domain, with remaining parts taken from reference TRBV7-6 and TRBJ2-7, reads GAGVSQSPRYKVTKRGQDVALRCDPISGHVSLYWYRQALGQGPEFLTYFNYEAQQDKSGLPNDRFSAERPEGSISTLTIQRTEQRDSAMYRCASSATSGGGAYEQYFGPGTRLTVT.